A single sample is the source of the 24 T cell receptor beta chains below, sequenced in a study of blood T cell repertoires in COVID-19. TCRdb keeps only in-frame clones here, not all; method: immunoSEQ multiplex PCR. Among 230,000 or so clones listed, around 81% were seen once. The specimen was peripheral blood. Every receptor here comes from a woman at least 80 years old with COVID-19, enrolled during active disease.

CDR3 nucleotide sequence: TGTGCCATCAGTTACCAGAACTACAATGAGCAGTTCTTC. Translating it yields CAISYQNYNEQFF. The chain uses TRBV10-3 and TRBJ2-1, with D unclear. This CDR3 is built from 13 residues. The germline V gene encodes CDR1 ENHRY and CDR2 SYGVKD. V dropped 5 bases and J dropped 3 bases, with 8 bases sitting between them.

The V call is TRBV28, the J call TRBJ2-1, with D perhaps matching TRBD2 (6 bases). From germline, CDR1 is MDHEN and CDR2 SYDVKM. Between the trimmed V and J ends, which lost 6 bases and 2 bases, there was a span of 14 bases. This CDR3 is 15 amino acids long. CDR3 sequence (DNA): TGTGCCAGCAGGGGTGGGGCGGGAACCTACAATGAGCAGTTCTTC. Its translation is CASRGGAGTYNEQFF.

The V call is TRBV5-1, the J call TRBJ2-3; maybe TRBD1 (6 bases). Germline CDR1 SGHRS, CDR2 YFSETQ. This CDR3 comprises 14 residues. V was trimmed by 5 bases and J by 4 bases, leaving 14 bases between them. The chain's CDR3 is CASRVAGAADTQYF. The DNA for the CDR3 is TGCGCCAGCAGGGTTGCAGGGGCAGCAGATACGCAGTATTTT.

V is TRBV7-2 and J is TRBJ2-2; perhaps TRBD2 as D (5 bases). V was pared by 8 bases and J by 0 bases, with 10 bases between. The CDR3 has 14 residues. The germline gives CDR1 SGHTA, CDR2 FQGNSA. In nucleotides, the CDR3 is TGTGCCAGCGGAACGGGATCGAACACCGGGGAGCTGTTTTTT. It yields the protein CASGTGSNTGELFF.

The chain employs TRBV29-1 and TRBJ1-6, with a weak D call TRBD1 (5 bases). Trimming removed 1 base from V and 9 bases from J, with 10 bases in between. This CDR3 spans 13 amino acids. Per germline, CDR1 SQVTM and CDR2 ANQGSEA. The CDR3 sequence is CSVEVQGGSPLHF. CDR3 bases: TGCAGCGTTGAAGTCCAGGGAGGTTCACCCCTCCACTTT.

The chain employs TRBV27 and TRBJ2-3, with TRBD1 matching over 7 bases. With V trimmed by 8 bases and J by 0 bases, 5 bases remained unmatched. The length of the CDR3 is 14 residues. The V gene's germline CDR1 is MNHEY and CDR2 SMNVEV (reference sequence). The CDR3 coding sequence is TGTGCCAGCTGGGGACAGCTGAGCACAGATACGCAGTATTTT. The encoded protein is CASWGQLSTDTQYF.

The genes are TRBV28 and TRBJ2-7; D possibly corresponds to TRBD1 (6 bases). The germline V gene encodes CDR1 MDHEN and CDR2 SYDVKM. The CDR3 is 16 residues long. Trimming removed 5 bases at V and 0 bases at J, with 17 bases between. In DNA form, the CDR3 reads TGTGCCAGCAGTCCCTCCCCCCAGGGGTACTCCTACGAGCAGTACTTC. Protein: CASSPSPQGYSYEQYF.

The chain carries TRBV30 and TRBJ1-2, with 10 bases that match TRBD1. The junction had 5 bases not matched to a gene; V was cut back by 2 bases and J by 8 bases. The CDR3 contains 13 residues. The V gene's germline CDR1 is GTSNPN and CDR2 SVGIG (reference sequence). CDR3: CAWSPDRGQGYTF. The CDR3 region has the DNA TGTGCCTGGAGTCCTGACAGGGGGCAAGGCTACACCTTC.

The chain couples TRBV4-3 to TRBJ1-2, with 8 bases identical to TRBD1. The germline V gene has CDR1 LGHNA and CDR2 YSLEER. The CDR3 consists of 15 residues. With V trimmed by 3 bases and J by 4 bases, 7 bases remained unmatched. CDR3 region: CASSQRQGTLYGYTF. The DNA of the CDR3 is TGCGCCAGCAGCCAGAGACAGGGGACCCTCTATGGCTACACCTTC.

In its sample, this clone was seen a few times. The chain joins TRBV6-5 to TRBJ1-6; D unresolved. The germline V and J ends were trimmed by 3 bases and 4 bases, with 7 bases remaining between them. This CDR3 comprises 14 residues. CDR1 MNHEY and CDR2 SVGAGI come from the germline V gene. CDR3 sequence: CASSYAVYNSPLHF. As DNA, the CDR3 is TGTGCCAGCAGTTATGCGGTTTATAATTCACCCCTCCACTTT.

The CDR3 is CASRPLGGTGDFTYEQYF. The CDR3 nucleotides are TGCGCCAGCCGCCCGCTCGGCGGAACAGGTGACTTTACCTACGAGCAGTACTTC. The chain carries TRBV5-1 and TRBJ2-7; perhaps TRBD1 as D (5 bases). Germline V lookup: CDR1 SGHRS, CDR2 YFSETQ. This CDR3 is built from 18 residues. V lost 7 bases, J lost 2 bases, and 28 bases lay in between.

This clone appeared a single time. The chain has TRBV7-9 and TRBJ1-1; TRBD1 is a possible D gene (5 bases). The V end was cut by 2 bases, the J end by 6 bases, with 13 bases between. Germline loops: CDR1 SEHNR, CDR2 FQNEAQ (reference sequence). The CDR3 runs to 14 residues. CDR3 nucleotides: TGTGCCAGCAGCTTATCGGGCGGGGACGCTGAAGCTTTCTTT. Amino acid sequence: CASSLSGGDAEAFF.

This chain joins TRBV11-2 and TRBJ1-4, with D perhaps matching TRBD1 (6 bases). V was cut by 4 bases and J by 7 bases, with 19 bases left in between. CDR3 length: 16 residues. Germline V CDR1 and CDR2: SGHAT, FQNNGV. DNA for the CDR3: TGTGCCAGCAGCTGGTGGCGGGGGCGAATGAGTGAAAAACTGTTTTTT. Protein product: CASSWWRGRMSEKLFF.

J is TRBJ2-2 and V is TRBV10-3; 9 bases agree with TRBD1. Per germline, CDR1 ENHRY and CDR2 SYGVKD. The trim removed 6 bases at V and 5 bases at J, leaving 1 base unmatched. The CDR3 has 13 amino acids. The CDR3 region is CAISGQGTGELFF. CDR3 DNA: TGTGCCATCAGCGGACAGGGGACCGGGGAGCTGTTTTTT.

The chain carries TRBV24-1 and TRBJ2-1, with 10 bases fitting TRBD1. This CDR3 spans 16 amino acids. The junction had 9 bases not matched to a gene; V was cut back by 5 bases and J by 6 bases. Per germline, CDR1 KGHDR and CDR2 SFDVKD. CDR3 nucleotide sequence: TGTGCCACCAGTGGGGCCGGGACAGGGGTTGGCAATGAGCAGTTCTTC. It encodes CATSGAGTGVGNEQFF.

The CDR3 is CASSYNEQYF. Here the CDR3 DNA reads TGCGCCAGCAGCTATAACGAGCAGTACTTC. The V gene is TRBV10-2, the J gene TRBJ2-7; unclear D gene. CDR3 length: 10 amino acids. Germline CDR1 reads WSHSY; CDR2 reads SAAADI. V lost 6 bases to trimming and J lost 5 bases, with 5 bases between them.

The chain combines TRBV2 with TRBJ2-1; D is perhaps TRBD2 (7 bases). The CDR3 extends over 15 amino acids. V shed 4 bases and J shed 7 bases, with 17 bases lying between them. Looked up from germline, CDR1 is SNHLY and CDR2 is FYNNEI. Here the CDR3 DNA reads TGTGCCAGCAGTGTGGGAGGGGGTGGTGTAAATGAGCAGTTCTTC. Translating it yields CASSVGGGGVNEQFF.

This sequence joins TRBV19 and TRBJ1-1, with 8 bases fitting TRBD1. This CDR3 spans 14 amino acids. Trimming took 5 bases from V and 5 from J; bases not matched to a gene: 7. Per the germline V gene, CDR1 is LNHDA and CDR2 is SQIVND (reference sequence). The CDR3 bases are TGTGCCAGTAGTTCCAGGGGGCAGAAGACTGAAGCTTTCTTT. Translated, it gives CASSSRGQKTEAFF.

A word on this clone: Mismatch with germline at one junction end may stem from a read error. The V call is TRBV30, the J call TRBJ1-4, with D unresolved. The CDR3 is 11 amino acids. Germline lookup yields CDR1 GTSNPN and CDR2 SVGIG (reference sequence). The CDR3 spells CAWSASERLFF. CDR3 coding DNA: TGTGCCTGGAGTGCCTCAGAAAGACTGTTTTTT.

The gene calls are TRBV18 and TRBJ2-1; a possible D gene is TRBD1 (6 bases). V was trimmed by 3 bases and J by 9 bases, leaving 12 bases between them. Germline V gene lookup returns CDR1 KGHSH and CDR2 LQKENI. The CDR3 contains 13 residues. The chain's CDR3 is CASSPYRETEQFF. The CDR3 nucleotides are TGTGCCAGCTCACCTTACAGGGAAACTGAGCAGTTCTTC.

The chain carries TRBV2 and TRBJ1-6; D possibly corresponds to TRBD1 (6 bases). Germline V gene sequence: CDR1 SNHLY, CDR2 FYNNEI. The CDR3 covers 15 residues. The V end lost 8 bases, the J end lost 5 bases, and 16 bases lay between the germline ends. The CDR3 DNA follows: TGTGCCAGCGGGTCAGGGGCGACGGATAATTCACCCCTCCACTTT. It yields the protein CASGSGATDNSPLHF. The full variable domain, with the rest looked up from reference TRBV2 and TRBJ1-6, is EPEVTQTPSHQVTQMGQEVILRCVPISNHLYFYWYRQILGQKVEFLVSFYNNEISEKSEIFDDQFSVERPDGSNFTLKIRSTKLEDSAMYFCASGSGATDNSPLHFGNGTRLTVT.

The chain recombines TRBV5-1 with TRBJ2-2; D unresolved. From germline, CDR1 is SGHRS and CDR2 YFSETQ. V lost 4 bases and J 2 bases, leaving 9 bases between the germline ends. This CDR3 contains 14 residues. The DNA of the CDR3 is TGCGCCAGCAGCGGGCAGCTTAACACCGGGGAGCTGTTTTTT. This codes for CASSGQLNTGELFF.

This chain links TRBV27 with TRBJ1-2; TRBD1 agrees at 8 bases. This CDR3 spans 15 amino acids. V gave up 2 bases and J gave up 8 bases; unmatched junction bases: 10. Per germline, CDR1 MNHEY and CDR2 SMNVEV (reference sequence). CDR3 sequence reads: CASSLGPGQVLGYTF. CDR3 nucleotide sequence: TGTGCCAGCAGTTTAGGTCCGGGACAGGTTCTCGGCTACACCTTC.

The CDR3 protein is CASSLGGATGSIYGYTF. CDR3 sequence (DNA): TGTGCCAGCAGTCTCGGCGGTGCGACAGGGTCAATCTATGGCTACACCTTC. The chain carries TRBV28 and TRBJ1-2; 7 nucleotides align to TRBD1. After removal of 5 bases from V and 4 bases from J, the junction contained 16 bases not matched to a gene. Germline assignment: CDR1 MDHEN and CDR2 SYDVKM. The CDR3 spans 17 residues.